This TCR beta chain was sequenced during a study of T cell changes during pregnancy in multiple sclerosis. The table came from immunoSEQ multiplex PCR; TCRdb's copy has only in-frame clones and leaves some out. The sample holds 35,000 to 50,000 clones, roughly nine tenths seen once. This CDR3 is built from 15 residues. CDR1 is LGHNA and CDR2 is YSLEER in the germline V gene. Trimming left V 1 base short and J 5 bases short, with 14 bases between. The source material was CD8+ T cells from peripheral blood mononuclear cells, sampled in the third trimester of pregnancy. The sequence derives from a female donor with multiple sclerosis, enrolled in a pregnancy study. The J gene is TRBJ2-5, the V gene TRBV4-3, with D possibly TRBD1 on 5 matching bases. CDR3 DNA sequence: TGCGCCAGCAGCCAAGCTACAACTAAGGGGGAGACCCAGTACTTC. Translating gives CASSQATTKGETQYF.